One and the same sample provided the 16 T cell receptor beta chains below, sequenced in a study of blood T cell repertoires in COVID-19. Data came from immunoSEQ multiplex PCR; TCRdb stores just in-frame clones and leaves some out. The sample carries some 70,000 clones, around 87% recorded once. The material sequenced was peripheral blood. These receptors were obtained from a man aged 45-65 years with active COVID-19.

V gene TRBV28 combines with J gene TRBJ2-3, with D tentatively TRBD2 (6 bases). The CDR3 consists of 12 residues. V gave up 8 bases and J gave up 0 bases, with 6 bases separating them. Germline-derived CDR1 and CDR2 are MDHEN and SYDVKM. The CDR3 coding sequence is TGTGCCAGCGGGGGGAGCACAGATACGCAGTATTTT. Its translation is CASGGSTDTQYF.

The rearrangement uses TRBV21-1 and TRBJ1-3; the D call in the table, TRBD1, was not verified against the DNA. TRBV21-1 is a known pseudogene. This CDR3 is 16 amino acids long. The CDR3 protein is CASSPSLNGPGNTIYF. CDR3 nucleotides: TGTGCCAGCAGCCCCTCGTTAAATGGGCCTGGAAACACCATATATTTT.

The chain is built from TRBV18 and TRBJ1-1; a weak D match, TRBD1 (5 bases). The CDR3 loop spans 14 amino acids. CDR1 is KGHSH and CDR2 is LQKENI in the germline V gene. The V end lost 1 base, the J end lost 8 bases, and 14 bases lay between the germline ends. This CDR3 is CASSPRPGGPEAFF. Here the CDR3 DNA reads TGTGCCAGCTCACCACGTCCGGGGGGTCCGGAAGCTTTCTTT.

The CDR3 DNA reads TGTGCCAGCAGTTTATCGGGCCCTTTCGGGGATGGCTACACCTTC. Amino acids: CASSLSGPFGDGYTF. The chain couples TRBV27 to TRBJ1-2; no firm D call. With 0 bases removed from V and 6 bases from J, the gap between germline ends came to 14 bases. CDR1 and CDR2 (germline): MNHEY, SMNVEV (reference sequence). The CDR3 sequence is 15 residues long.

This clone was seen more than once but under ten times. The rearrangement joins TRBV6-5 to TRBJ1-1, with TRBD1 as a possible D gene (6 bases). The CDR3 contains 15 residues. The germline V gene has CDR1 MNHEY and CDR2 SVGAGI. V lost 7 bases and J lost 0, with 15 bases in between. Here the CDR3 reads CASNPRGNMNTEAFF. The DNA of the CDR3 is TGTGCCAGCAACCCAAGGGGGAACATGAACACTGAAGCTTTCTTT.

This clone has only one observation. The chain employs TRBV4-2 and TRBJ2-1; 12 bases match TRBD1. Germline assignment: CDR1 LGHNA and CDR2 YNFKEQ. The V segment lost 4 bases and the J segment 6 bases; nucleotides outside the gene matches: 10. This CDR3 has 17 amino acids. For the CDR3, the DNA is TGTGCCAGCAGCCCCAGGTGGGGACAGGGGGCATCCAATGAGCAGTTCTTC. Protein sequence: CASSPRWGQGASNEQFF.

The chain recombines TRBV28 with TRBJ1-5; no firm D call. Germline CDR1 and CDR2: MDHEN and SYDVKM. Trimming cost V 7 bases and J 7 bases, with 11 bases left between them. This CDR3 spans 12 amino acids. The CDR3 reads CASTTEMQPQHF. The CDR3 coding sequence is TGTGCCAGCACCACGGAGATGCAGCCCCAGCATTTT.

The table lists this clone with a count of one. The CDR3 DNA sequence: TGTGCCAGCAGCTTAAACGGGGTAGGGAACACTGAAGCTTTCTTT. Its translation: CASSLNGVGNTEAFF. The rearrangement uses TRBV7-2 and TRBJ1-1, with D uncertain. CDR1 and CDR2 (germline): SGHTA, FQGNSA. The CDR3 loop spans 15 amino acids. The V end lost 2 bases, the J end lost 1 base, and 11 bases lay between the germline ends.

J is TRBJ1-4 and V is TRBV19; D perhaps matches TRBD1 (6 bases). CDR1 LNHDA and CDR2 SQIVND come from the germline V gene (reference sequence). V was trimmed by 2 bases and J by 8 bases, leaving 6 bases between them. This CDR3 comprises 12 residues. CDR3 loop: CASSIQGEKLFF. In DNA form, the CDR3 reads TGTGCCAGTAGTATACAGGGGGAAAAACTGTTTTTT.

This clone came up once. V and J are TRBV11-2 and TRBJ1-4; TRBD1 matches at 7 bases. Germline CDR1 and CDR2: SGHAT and FQNNGV. Trimming removed 0 bases from V and 0 bases from J; junction bases left unmatched: 10. CDR3 length: 19 residues. This chain's CDR3 is CASSLDLRTGLPTNEKLFF. The CDR3 nucleotides are TGTGCCAGCAGCTTAGATCTGAGGACAGGACTCCCAACTAATGAAAAACTGTTTTTT. Using reference TRBV11-2 and TRBJ1-4 for the parts outside the CDR3, the full variable domain is EAGVAQSPRYKIIEKRQSVAFWCNPISGHATLYWYQQILGQGPKLLIQFQNNGVVDDSQLPKDRFSAERLKGVDSTLKIQPAKLEDSAVYLCASSLDLRTGLPTNEKLFFGSGTQLSVL.

The CDR3 nucleotides are TGTGCCAGCAGTTTCCAGCGGGAGGTGCAGTATTTT. It translates to CASSFQREVQYF. The chain recombines TRBV6-2 or TRBV6-3 with TRBJ2-3; 9 bases align to TRBD2. V lost 4 bases, J lost 11 bases, and 4 bases stayed unmatched. This CDR3 has 12 residues. Germline-derived CDR1 and CDR2 are MNHEY and SVGEGT.

The gene calls are TRBV2 and TRBJ1-2; TRBD1 matches at 7 bases. The CDR3 runs to 14 residues. V shed 6 bases, J shed 1 base, and the junction held 5 bases outside the gene matches. Germline CDR1 is SNHLY and CDR2 is FYNNEI. CDR3: CASRPRGINYGYTF. DNA for the CDR3: TGTGCCAGCAGACCCAGGGGGATTAACTATGGCTACACCTTC.

The rearrangement joins TRBV25-1 to TRBJ2-7; D possibly corresponds to TRBD1 (6 bases). From germline, CDR1 is MGHDK and CDR2 SYGVNS. V lost 2 bases and J 7 bases, leaving 15 bases between the germline ends. CDR3 length equals 14 residues. The CDR3 coding sequence is TGTGCCAGCAGTGAACAAACTACAGGGTGGGAGCAGTACTTC. Its protein product is CASSEQTTGWEQYF.

J is TRBJ2-7 and V is TRBV30, with a tentative D call TRBD1 (5 bases). This CDR3 spans 12 amino acids. V dropped 3 bases and J dropped 3 bases, with 9 bases sitting between them. Germline V gives CDR1 GTSNPN, CDR2 SVGIG (reference sequence). The CDR3 spells CAWSLQGYEQYF. In DNA, the CDR3 is TGTGCCTGGAGCCTGCAGGGCTACGAGCAGTACTTC. Together with reference TRBV30 and TRBJ2-7, the CDR3 gives the full variable domain: SQTIHQWPATLVQPVGSPLSLECTVEGTSNPNLYWYRQAAGRGLQLLFYSVGIGQISSEVPQNLSASRPQDRQFILSSKKLLLSDSGFYLCAWSLQGYEQYFGPGTRLTVT.

The chain employs TRBV2 and TRBJ2-5; possible D gene TRBD2, 6 bases. CDR1 SNHLY and CDR2 FYNNEI come from the germline V gene. The V end lost 3 bases, the J end lost 5 bases, and 16 bases lay between the germline ends. The CDR3 is made up of 15 amino acids. CDR3 protein: CASSDTGAYVETQYF. The CDR3 DNA sequence: TGTGCCAGCAGTGATACGGGAGCATACGTCGAGACCCAGTACTTC.

The V gene is TRBV27, the J gene TRBJ2-1; 8 bases map to TRBD1. This CDR3 contains 18 residues. V shed 4 bases and J 1 base; nucleotides not matched to a gene: 12. Germline V lookup: CDR1 MNHEY, CDR2 SMNVEV (reference sequence). Here the CDR3 reads CASSSLGRGLRSYNEQFF. The CDR3 bases are TGTGCCAGCAGTTCTCTGGGCAGGGGGCTTAGGTCCTACAATGAGCAGTTCTTC.